The present T cell receptor (beta chain) was sequenced within a study of blood T cell repertoires in COVID-19 (TCRdb year 2020). Study-level background: Collaborator samples came from the United States, Italy and Spain and covered acute and convalescent phases of COVID-19. Where available, HLA class I and class II types were taken from metadata supplied by the sample provider and were not determined by assay-based typing. Subjects who had been exposed to COVID-19, were actively infected with it, or had recovered from it provided the deeply sampled blood TCRbeta repertoires that made up the dataset. A freely available public database, intended as a resource for researchers studying the immune response to SARS-CoV-2, is where the repertoires were released. The prospective study material was composed of cDNA or gDNA derived from T cells, B-cell-depleted T cells, or PBMCs. The samples were drawn from the first 160 participants of the ongoing ImmuneRACE study and from 950 to 1,500 subjects provided by 6 global collaborators. Sample metadata almost always included a de-identified subject ID, COVID-19 status, age in years and sex.

The V end gives up 0 bases and the J end 4 bases, leaving 4 bases in the junction not matched to a gene. From the cysteine up to the phenylalanine, the CDR3 has a length of 15 residues. Only the CDR3 part of the read is kept: 45 bases, read in frame from the first base. The germline V gene encodes CDR1 SGDLS and CDR2 YYNGEE. General conclusions and limits of the study: The amount of clinical and demographic metadata varied by source and participant and was provided uncurated.

TCRbeta CDR3 regions were amplified from genomic DNA by means of the immunoSEQ Assay, a bias-controlled multiplex PCR. In the paper's pipeline: Nucleated cell counts per sample were estimated from amplification of reference gene primers within the assay. To quantify the absolute abundance of each unique TCRbeta CDR3 rearrangement, sequence reads were collapsed and filtered. For each sample, productive Simpson clonality was calculated by taking the square root of Simpson's diversity index across productive rearrangements. Not all clones reach the TCRdb copy of this immuneACCESS table, which keeps in-frame sequences only. Checked studies attribute under half of the gap to unresolved V genes and leave the rest unexplained. V, J and clone size are taken as reported in that table, and D and trimming were inferred from the DNA itself. Recorded for this sample are 30,000 to 45,000 clones; 90% of them occurred a single time. The top ten clones comprise about 12% of the sample.

Each collaborating institution followed its own protocols to collect whole blood in K2EDTA tubes. For TCRbeta analysis, collaborators shipped samples in one of three forms: frozen whole blood, isolated PBMCs, or DNA extracted from either of those sample types. About this clone: Its antigen remains unidentified. No base quality values were provided; no much bigger clone lies one nucleotide off.

Sequenced sample: peripheral blood. The TCR comes from a man in his sixties or seventies with acute or convalescent COVID-19. The chain is assembled from TRBV9 and TRBJ2-5; a stretch of 9 junction bases matches TRBD2. The CDR3 region has the sequence CASSVGAGGGETQYF. The nucleotide sequence is TGTGCCAGCAGCGTAGGAGCGGGAGGCGGAGAGACCCAGTACTTC.